This T cell receptor beta chain was obtained from a study of human T cells and chemical hapten exposure. On the study more broadly: The study patch tested 0.01% DPC on the upper back and read results at 6 days. Per-sample TCR yields varied mainly from small pooled library volume differences.

TCRdb passed the RACE reads through MiXCR, listing each CDR3 protein once. Of 200,000 to 300,000 distinct CDR3 sequences detected, 8.6% appear once; the ten largest clones hold less than 3%. Sample time point: pre-sensitization, week 0. Treatment here: therapeutic diphenylcyclopropenone sensitization with weekly scalp DPC. Blood collection took place prior to placing each patch test. Participating donors were patients with alopecia, aged 18 to 70 years, considered appropriate candidates for DPC. The V gene's germline CDR1 is LGHDT and CDR2 YNNKEL (reference sequence). The germline V and J ends were trimmed by 2 bases and 7 bases, with 6 bases remaining between them. The CDR3 covers 12 residues.

The clonotype was recovered from a woman aged 40 to 49 with alopecia areata. Some clones in this sample may be carry-over from other donors' samples. The gene calls are TRBV3-1 and TRBJ1-5, with D perhaps matching TRBD1 (6 bases). The input for sequencing was whole blood, taken in connection with sensitization to the hapten diphenylcyclopropenone (DPC). In nucleotides, the CDR3 is TGTGCCAGCAGCCAACAGGGGCAGCCCCAGCATTTT. Protein: CASSQQGQPQHF.